This record looks at one TCR beta chain sequence and its context. This specimen comes from a study of T cell changes during pregnancy in multiple sclerosis. V was clipped by 0 bases and J by 7 bases; unmatched bases: 3. The germline V gene has CDR1 SGHNT and CDR2 YYREEE (reference sequence). The CDR3 runs to 13 residues. Assay: immunoSEQ multiplex PCR; the TCRdb copy retains only in-frame clones and omits some. The sample carries about 35,000 clones, roughly 93% recorded once. The sample was CD4+ T cells from peripheral blood mononuclear cells, taken in the first trimester of pregnancy. This clonotype was obtained from a female donor with multiple sclerosis, enrolled in a pregnancy study. The V and J genes are TRBV5-4 and TRBJ1-2; 7 bases are shared with TRBD1. CDR3 bases: TGTGCCAGCAGCTTGGGAGGGGGCAGTGGCTACACCTTC. Its translation: CASSLGGGSGYTF.